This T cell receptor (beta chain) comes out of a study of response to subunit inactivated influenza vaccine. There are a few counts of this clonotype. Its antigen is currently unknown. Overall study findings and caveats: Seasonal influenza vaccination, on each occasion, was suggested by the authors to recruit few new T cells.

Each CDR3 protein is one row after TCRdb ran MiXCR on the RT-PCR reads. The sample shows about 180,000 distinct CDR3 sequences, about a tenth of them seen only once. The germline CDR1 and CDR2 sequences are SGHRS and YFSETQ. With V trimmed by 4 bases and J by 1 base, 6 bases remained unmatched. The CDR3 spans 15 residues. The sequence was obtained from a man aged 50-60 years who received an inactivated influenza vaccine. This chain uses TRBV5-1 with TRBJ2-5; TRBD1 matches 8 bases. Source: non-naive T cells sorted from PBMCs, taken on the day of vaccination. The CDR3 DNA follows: TGCGCCAGCAGCGCTGGGACAGGCTTCCAAGAGACCCAGTACTTC. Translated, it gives CASSAGTGFQETQYF.